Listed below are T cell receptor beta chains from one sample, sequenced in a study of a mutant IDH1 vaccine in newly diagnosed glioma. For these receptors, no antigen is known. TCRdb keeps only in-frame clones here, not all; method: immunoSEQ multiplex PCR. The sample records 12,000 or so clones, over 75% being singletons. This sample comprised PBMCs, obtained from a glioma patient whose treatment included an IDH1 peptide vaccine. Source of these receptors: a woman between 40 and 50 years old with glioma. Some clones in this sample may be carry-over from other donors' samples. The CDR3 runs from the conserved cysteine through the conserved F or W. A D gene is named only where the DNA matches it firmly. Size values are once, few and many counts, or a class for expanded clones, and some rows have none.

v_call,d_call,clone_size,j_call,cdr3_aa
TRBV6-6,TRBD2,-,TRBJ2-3,CASSPTTGGQYF
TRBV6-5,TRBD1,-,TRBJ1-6,CASRRQGADSPLHF
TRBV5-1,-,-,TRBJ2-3,CASSITVATSTDTQYF
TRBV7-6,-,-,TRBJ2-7,CASSLDRGYEQYF
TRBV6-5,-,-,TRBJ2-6,CASSPSAPRANVLTF
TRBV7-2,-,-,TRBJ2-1,CASSFSGSGANEQFF
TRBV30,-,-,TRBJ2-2,CAWRPNTGELFF
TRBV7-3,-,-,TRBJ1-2,CASSEARNYGYTF
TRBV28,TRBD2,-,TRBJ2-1,CASSLFASGTGNEQFF
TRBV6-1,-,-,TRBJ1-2,CASSESGTEYGYTF
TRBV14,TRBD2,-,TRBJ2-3,CASSQDRAGGRTSTDTQYF
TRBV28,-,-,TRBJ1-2,CASSLRQITHGYTF
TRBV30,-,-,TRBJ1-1,CAWSPGTLKNTEAFF
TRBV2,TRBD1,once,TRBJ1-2,CASSDEGQGKDGYTF
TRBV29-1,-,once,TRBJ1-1,CSVEGRGGSTNTEAFF
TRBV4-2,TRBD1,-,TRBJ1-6,CASSQDRQGGRALHF
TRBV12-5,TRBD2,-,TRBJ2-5,CASMGLAGVLEETQYF
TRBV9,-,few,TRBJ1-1,CASSALGNGRTRNTEAFF
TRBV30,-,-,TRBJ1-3,CAWSTIGQYSGNTIYF
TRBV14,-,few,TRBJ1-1,CASSQQWGTEAFF
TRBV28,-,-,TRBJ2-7,CASRGLRDTDYEQYF
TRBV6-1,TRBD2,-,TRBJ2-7,CASSGAGGAYEQYF
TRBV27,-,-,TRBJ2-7,CASSYPGRTTAIELEQYF
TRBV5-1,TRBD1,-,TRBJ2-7,CASSPDRGQIYEQYF
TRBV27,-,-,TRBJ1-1,CASSLYLNTEAFF
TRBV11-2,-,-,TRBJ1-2,CASSLGVTRHGGYGYTF
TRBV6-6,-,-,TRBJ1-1,CASSYDRNTEAFF
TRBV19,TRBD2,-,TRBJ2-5,CASSRTPGGQETQYF
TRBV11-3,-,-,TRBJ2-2,CASSLEGAGELFF
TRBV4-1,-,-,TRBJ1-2,CASSQDGWGLVGYTF
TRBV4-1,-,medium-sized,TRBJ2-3,CASSQVPGDTQYF
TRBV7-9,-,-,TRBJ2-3,CASRIYSTDTQYF
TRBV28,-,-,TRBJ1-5,CASQGDGQPQHF
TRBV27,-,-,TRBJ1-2,CAIWEAYGYTF
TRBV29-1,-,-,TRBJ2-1,CSVGDYEQFF
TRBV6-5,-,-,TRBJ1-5,CASSYTGVSGQPQHF
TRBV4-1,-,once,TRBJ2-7,CASSPLLGEQYF
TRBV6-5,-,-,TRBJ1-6,CASSYGGSPLHF
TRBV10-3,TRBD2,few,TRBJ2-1,CAIAPREGDYNEQFF
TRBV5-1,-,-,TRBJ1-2,CASSLAGAGRSYGYTF
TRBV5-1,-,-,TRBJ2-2,CASSLYPGRGAVF
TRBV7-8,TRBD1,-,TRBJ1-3,CASSLPRDRDSGNTIYF
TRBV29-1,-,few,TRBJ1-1,CSVGRQGNTEAFF
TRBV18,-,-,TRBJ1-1,CASSLGGNEVNTEAFF
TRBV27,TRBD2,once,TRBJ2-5,CASSLRASGGETQYF
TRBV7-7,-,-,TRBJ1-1,CASSRGGEAFF
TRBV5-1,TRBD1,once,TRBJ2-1,CASSSAGTGFNEQFF
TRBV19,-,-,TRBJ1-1,CASSSGNRNTEAFF
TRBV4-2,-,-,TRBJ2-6,CASSQDDNPGWRLAGANVLTF
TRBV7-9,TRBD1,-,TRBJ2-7,CASLAEGAYEQYF
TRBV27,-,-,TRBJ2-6,CASSSRTVQSSGANVLTF